Reported below is one T cell receptor (beta chain). Its matching antigen is unknown. Different DNA sequences within this sample yield the same CDR3. The trim removed 5 bases at V and 2 bases at J, leaving 5 bases unmatched. CDR3 length: 14 amino acids. Germline CDR1 MNHEY, CDR2 SMNVEV (reference sequence). The data are from a study of beta chain features in type 1 diabetes. The study's findings and limits: Healthy donors had naive, central memory and Treg TCRB repertoires that appeared less similar than those seen among patients. The question left open here concerned HLA type influencing TCRB rearrangement. When Type 1 diabetes patients were examined, their TCRB CDR3s proved moderately but significantly shorter in all four CD4+ subsets.

The authors reverse transcribed all of the isolated RNA, so sequencing captured expressed TCRB transcripts. TCRdb keeps only in-frame clones here, not all; method: immunoSEQ multiplex PCR. The sample carries more than 300,000 clones, 10% to 15% recorded once. Specimen: naive CD4+ T cells from blood. This TCR came from a woman aged 18-29 years with type 1 diabetes. The V gene is TRBV27, the J gene TRBJ2-7, with 8 bases matching TRBD2. The CDR3 loop reads CASSPTSGPYEQYF. Written as DNA, the CDR3 is TGTGCCAGCAGTCCTACTAGCGGTCCCTACGAGCAGTACTTC.